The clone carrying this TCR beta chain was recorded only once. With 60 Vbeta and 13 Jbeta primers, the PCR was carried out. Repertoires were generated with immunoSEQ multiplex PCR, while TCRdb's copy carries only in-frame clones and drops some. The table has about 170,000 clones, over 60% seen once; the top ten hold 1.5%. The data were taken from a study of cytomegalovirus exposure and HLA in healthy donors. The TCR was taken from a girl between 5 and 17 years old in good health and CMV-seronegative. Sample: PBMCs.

CDR3 DNA sequence: TGTGCCAGCTCATCTAATCAGGGAAACACTGAAGCTTTCTTT. Protein product: CASSSNQGNTEAFF. The chain carries TRBV18 and TRBJ1-1; perhaps TRBD1 as D (5 bases). V was trimmed by 5 bases and J by 2 bases, leaving 12 bases between them. This CDR3 has 14 amino acids. Per germline, CDR1 KGHSH and CDR2 LQKENI.